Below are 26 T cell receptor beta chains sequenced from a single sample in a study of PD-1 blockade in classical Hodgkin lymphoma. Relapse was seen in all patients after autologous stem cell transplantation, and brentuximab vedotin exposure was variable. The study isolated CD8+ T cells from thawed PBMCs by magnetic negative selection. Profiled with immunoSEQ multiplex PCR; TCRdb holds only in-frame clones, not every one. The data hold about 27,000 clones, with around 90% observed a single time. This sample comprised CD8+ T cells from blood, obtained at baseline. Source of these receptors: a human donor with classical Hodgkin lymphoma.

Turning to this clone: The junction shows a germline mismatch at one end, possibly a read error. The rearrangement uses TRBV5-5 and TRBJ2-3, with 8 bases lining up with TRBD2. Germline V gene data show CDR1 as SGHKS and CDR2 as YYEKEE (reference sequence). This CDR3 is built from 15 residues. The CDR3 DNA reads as TGTGCCAGCAGTTTGGTCGGGAGGGCCCTAGATACGCAGTATTTT. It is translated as CASSLVGRALDTQYF.

The CDR3 DNA follows: TGTGCCAGCGCACTAGCGGACGGGGAGCTGTTTTTT. Its protein is CASALADGELFF. J is TRBJ2-2 and V is TRBV9, with 8 bases matching TRBD2. V trimming: 7 bases; J trimming: 7 bases; junction bases outside the gene matches: 3. Germline V CDR1 and CDR2: SGDLS, YYNGEE. CDR3 length: 12 residues.

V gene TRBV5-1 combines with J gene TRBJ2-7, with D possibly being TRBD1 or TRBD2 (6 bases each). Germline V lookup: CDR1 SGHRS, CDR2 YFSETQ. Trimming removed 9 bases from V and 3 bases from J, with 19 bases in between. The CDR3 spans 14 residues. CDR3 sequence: CATAKGGSHYEQYF. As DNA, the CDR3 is TGCGCCACAGCGAAAGGGGGGAGCCACTACGAGCAGTACTTC.

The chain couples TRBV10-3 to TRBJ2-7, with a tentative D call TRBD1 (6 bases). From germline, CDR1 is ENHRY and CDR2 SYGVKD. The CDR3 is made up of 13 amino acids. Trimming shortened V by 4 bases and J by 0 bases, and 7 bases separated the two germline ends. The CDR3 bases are TGTGCCATCAGTGGGGACACCTCCTACGAGCAGTACTTC. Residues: CAISGDTSYEQYF.

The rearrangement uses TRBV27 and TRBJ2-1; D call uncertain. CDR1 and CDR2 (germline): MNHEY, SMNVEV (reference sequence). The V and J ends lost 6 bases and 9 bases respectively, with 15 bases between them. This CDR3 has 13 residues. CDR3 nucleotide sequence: TGTGCCAGCAGCTCTTACCCGGGTGGTGAGCAGTTCTTC. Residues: CASSSYPGGEQFF.

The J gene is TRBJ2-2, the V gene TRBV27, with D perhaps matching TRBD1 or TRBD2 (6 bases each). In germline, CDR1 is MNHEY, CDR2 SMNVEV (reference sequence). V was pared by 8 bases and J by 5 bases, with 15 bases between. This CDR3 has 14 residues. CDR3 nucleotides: TGTGCCAGCCGATCGGGGGCTTCTACCGGGGAGCTGTTTTTT. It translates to CASRSGASTGELFF.

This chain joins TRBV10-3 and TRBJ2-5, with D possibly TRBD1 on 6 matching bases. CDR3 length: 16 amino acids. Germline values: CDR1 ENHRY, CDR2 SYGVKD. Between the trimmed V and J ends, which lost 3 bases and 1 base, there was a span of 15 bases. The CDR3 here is CAISDPGHRVQETQYF. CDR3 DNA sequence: TGTGCCATCAGTGACCCGGGCCACAGGGTCCAAGAGACCCAGTACTTC.

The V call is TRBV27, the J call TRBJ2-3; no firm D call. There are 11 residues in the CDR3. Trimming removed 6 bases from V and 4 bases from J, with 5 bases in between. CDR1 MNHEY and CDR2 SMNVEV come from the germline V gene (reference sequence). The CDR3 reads CASRRADTQYF. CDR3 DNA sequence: TGTGCCAGCAGGCGTGCAGATACGCAGTATTTT.

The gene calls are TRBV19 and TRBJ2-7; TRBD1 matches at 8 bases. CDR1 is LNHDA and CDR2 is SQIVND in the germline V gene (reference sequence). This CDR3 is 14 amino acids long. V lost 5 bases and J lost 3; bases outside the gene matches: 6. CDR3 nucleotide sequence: TGTGCCAGTAGTTCATACAGGGGGAACTACGAGCAGTACTTC. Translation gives CASSSYRGNYEQYF.

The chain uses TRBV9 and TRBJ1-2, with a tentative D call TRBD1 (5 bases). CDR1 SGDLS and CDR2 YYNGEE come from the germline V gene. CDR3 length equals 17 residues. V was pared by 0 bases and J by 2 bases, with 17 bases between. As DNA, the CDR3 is TGTGCCAGCAGCGTAGTCAATGTAGGGGTCAAAAACTATGGCTACACCTTC. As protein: CASSVVNVGVKNYGYTF.

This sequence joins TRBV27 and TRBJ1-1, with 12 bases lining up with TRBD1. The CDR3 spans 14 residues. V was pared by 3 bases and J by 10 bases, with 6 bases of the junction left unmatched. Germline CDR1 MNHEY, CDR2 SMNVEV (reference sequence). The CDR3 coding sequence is TGTGCCAGCAGTTTCCTGGGACAGGGGGCGTCAGCTTTCTTT. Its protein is CASSFLGQGASAFF.

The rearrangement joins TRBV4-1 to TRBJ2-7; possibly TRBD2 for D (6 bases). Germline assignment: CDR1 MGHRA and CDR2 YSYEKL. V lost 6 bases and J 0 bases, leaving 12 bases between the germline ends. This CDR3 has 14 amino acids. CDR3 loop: CASSSGTSSYEQYF. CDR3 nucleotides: TGCGCCAGCAGTTCCGGGACTTCCTCCTACGAGCAGTACTTC.

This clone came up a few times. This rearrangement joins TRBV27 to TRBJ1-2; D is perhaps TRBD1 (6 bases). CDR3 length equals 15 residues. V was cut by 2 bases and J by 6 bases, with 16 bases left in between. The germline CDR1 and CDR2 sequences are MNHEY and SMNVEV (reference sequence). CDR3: CASSLRFGGGNGYTF. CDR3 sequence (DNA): TGTGCCAGCAGTTTACGATTTGGGGGCGGGAATGGCTACACCTTC.

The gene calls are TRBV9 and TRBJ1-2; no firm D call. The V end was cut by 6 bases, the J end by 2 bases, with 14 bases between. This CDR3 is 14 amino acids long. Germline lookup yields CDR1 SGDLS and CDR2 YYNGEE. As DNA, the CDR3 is TGTGCCAGCAACCCGTCAGACTTAAACTATGGCTACACCTTC. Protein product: CASNPSDLNYGYTF.

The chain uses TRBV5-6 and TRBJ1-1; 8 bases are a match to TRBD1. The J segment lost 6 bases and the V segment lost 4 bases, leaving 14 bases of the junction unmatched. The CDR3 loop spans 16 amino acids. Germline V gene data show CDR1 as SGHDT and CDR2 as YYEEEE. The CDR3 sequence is CASSRWAGGAYAEAFF. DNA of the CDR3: TGTGCCAGCAGCCGGTGGGCAGGGGGCGCTTACGCTGAAGCTTTCTTT. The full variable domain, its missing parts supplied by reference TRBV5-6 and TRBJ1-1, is DAGVTQSPTHLIKTRGQQVTLRCSPKSGHDTVSWYQQALGQGPQFIFQYYEEEERQRGNFPDRFSGHQFPNYSSELNVNALLLGDSALYLCASSRWAGGAYAEAFFGQGTRLTVV.

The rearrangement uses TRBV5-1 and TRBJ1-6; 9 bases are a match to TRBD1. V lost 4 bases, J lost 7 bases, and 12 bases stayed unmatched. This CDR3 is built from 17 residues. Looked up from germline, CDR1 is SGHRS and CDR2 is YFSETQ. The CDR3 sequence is CASSPSYPTGGNSPLHF. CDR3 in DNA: TGCGCCAGCAGCCCCTCCTATCCGACAGGGGGAAATTCACCCCTCCACTTT. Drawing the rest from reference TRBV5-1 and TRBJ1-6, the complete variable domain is KAGVTQTPRYLIKTRGQQVTLSCSPISGHRSVSWYQQTPGQGLQFLFEYFSETQRNKGNFPGRFSGRQFSNSRSEMNVSTLELGDSALYLCASSPSYPTGGNSPLHFGNGTRLTVT.

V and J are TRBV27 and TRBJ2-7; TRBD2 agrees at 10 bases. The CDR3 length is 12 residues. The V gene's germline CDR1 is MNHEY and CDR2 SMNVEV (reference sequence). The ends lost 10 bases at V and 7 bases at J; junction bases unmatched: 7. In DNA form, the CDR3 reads TGTGCCACGACTAGCGGGTCGACTGAGCAGTACTTC. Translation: CATTSGSTEQYF.

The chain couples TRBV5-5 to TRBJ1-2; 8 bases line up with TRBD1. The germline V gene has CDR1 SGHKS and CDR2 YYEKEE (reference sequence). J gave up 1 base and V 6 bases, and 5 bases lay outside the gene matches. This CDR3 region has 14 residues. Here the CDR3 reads CASTPTGGNYGYTF. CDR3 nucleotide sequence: TGTGCCAGCACCCCAACAGGGGGTAACTATGGCTACACCTTC.

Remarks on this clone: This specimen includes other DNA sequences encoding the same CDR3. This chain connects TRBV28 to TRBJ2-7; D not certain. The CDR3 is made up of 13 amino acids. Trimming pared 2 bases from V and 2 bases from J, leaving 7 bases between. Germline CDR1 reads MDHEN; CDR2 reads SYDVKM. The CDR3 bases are TGTGCCAGCAGTTTAAGCCCAGCCTACGAGCAGTACTTC. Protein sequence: CASSLSPAYEQYF.

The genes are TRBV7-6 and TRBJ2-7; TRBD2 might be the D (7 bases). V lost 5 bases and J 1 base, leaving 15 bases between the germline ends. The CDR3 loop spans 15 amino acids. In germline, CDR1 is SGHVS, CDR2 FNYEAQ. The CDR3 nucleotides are TGTGCCAGCAGCCAACGGGGAGGGGGGTCCTACGAGCAGTACTTC. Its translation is CASSQRGGGSYEQYF.

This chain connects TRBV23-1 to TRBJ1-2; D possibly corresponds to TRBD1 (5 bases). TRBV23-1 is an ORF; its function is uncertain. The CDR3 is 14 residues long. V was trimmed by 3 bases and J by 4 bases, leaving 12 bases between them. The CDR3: CASSHIRGGYGYTF. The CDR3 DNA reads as TGCGCCAGCAGTCATATTCGGGGCGGCTATGGCTACACCTTC.

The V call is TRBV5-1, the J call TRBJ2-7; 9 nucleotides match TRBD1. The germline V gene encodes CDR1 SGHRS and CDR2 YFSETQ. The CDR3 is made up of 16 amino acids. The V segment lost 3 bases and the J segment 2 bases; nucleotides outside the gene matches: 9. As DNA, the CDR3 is TGCGCCAGCAGCTCCAGTCCGGGACAGGGAACCTACGAGCAGTACTTC. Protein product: CASSSSPGQGTYEQYF.

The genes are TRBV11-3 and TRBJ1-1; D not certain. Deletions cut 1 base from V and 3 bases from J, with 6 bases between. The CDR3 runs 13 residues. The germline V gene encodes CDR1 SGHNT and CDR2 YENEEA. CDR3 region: CASSLGRYTEAFF. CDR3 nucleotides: TGTGCCAGCAGCTTAGGTCGATACACTGAAGCTTTCTTT.

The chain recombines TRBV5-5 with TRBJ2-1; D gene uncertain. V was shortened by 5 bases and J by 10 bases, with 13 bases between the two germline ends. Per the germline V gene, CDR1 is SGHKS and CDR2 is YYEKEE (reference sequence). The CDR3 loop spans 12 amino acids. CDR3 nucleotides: TGTGCCAGCAGTTATCCGGTCGCGGAGCAGTTCTTC. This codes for CASSYPVAEQFF.

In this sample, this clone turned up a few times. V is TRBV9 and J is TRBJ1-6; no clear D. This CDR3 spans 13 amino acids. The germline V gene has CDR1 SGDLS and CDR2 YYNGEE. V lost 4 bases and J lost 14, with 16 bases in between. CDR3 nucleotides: TGTGCCAGCAGCCCCCGTTCGGATTGGGCCCTCCACTTT. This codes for CASSPRSDWALHF.

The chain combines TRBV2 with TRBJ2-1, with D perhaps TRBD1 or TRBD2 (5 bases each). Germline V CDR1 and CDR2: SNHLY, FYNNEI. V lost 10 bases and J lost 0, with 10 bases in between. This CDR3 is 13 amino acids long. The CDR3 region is CATRGDSYNEQFF. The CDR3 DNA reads TGTGCCACCAGAGGGGACTCCTACAATGAGCAGTTCTTC.